This T cell receptor (beta chain) was identified in a study of T cells in tuberculosis. Study as a whole: T cells were selected with CD1B tetramers loaded with glucose monomycolate. IGRA-negative adolescents, IGRA-positive adolescents with latent tuberculosis and adults with active tuberculosis formed this South African cohort. General study findings and limits: Cases with active tuberculosis were adults, while controls were adolescents.

This clone was seen just once. What it recognizes is unknown. Assay used: immunoSEQ multiplex PCR; TCRdb lists only in-frame clones, some missing. The table shows 20,000 to 25,000 clones, with roughly 95% occurring only once. Trimming cost V 6 bases and J 5 bases; bases outside gene matches: 8. From germline, CDR1 is KGHSH and CDR2 LQKENI. This CDR3 spans 14 amino acids. This TCR came from a donor aged 10-29 years with latent tuberculosis or without tuberculosis infection. Sequencing was carried out using PBMCs. The chain joins TRBV18 to TRBJ1-1; 8 bases are a match to TRBD1. The CDR3 sequence is CASSLDREGTEAFF. The CDR3 DNA sequence: TGTGCCAGCTCTCTGGACAGGGAAGGTACTGAAGCTTTCTTT.